Presented here are 19 T cell receptor beta chains from one specimen sequenced in a study of blood T cell repertoires in COVID-19. The table came from immunoSEQ multiplex PCR; TCRdb's copy has only in-frame clones and leaves some out. The sample includes roughly 30,000 clones, around 92% of them seen just once. Sequencing was done on a sample of peripheral blood. Receptors originate from a human donor in a cohort sampled during active COVID-19.

The J gene is TRBJ1-1, the V gene TRBV6-5; no definite D call. CDR1 and CDR2 from the germline V gene are MNHEY and SVGAGI. Trimming took off 5 bases at V and 1 base at J, with 8 bases between the two ends. There are 13 residues in the CDR3. This CDR3 is CASSNRQNTEAFF. CDR3 coding DNA: TGTGCCAGCAGTAACAGACAGAACACTGAAGCTTTCTTT.

This chain links TRBV6-5 with TRBJ1-1; D is possibly TRBD1 (6 bases). V shed 0 bases and J shed 5 bases, with 7 bases lying between them. CDR1 MNHEY and CDR2 SVGAGI come from the germline V gene. This CDR3 region has 13 residues. The CDR3 sequence is CASSYSTGTEAFF. For the CDR3, the DNA is TGTGCCAGCAGTTACTCGACAGGAACTGAAGCTTTCTTT.

This chain links TRBV10-3 with TRBJ2-1, with a weak D call TRBD2 (5 bases). CDR1 is ENHRY, CDR2 SYGVKD, per germline. V dropped 6 bases and J dropped 0 bases, with 12 bases sitting between them. This CDR3 is 15 amino acids long. The CDR3 DNA follows: TGTGCCATCAGCGGGAAGGGCAGCTCCTACAATGAGCAGTTCTTC. Translating it yields CAISGKGSSYNEQFF.

The rearrangement joins TRBV5-1 to TRBJ2-5; D call uncertain. The CDR3 runs to 14 residues. Germline loops: CDR1 SGHRS, CDR2 YFSETQ. Trimming shortened V by 0 bases and J by 5 bases, and 11 bases separated the two germline ends. The CDR3 is CASSLASYLETQYF. The CDR3 DNA reads TGCGCCAGCAGCTTGGCCTCCTACCTGGAGACCCAGTACTTC. Supplemented by reference TRBV5-1 and TRBJ2-5, the full variable domain reads KAGVTQTPRYLIKTRGQQVTLSCSPISGHRSVSWYQQTPGQGLQFLFEYFSETQRNKGNFPGRFSGRQFSNSRSEMNVSTLELGDSALYLCASSLASYLETQYFGPGTRLLVL.

This chain joins TRBV27 and TRBJ1-1; D perhaps matches TRBD1 (6 bases). CDR1 MNHEY and CDR2 SMNVEV come from the germline V gene (reference sequence). V lost 7 bases to trimming and J lost 4 bases, with 19 bases between them. The CDR3 length is 15 residues. The CDR3 DNA sequence: TGTGCCAGCACAGACGCGGGGGGCGGTGGCACTGAAGCTTTCTTT. It is translated as CASTDAGGGGTEAFF.

The chain carries TRBV11-2 and TRBJ2-7, with a weak D call TRBD1 (5 bases). Germline values: CDR1 SGHAT, CDR2 FQNNGV. The CDR3 totals 12 residues. V dropped 6 bases and J dropped 2 bases, with 8 bases sitting between them. CDR3 nucleotides: TGTGCCAGCAGAGAGACAGCCTACGAGCAGTACTTC. This codes for CASRETAYEQYF.

The rearrangement uses TRBV7-2 and TRBJ1-2; D is unclear. Trimming took off 1 base at V and 2 bases at J, with 17 bases between the two ends. CDR3 length: 17 residues. CDR1 and CDR2 from the germline V gene are SGHTA and FQGNSA. The CDR3 DNA follows: TGTGCCAGCAGCTTAGATCGGCCGTTGACACAAAACTATGGCTACACCTTC. This encodes CASSLDRPLTQNYGYTF.

The J gene is TRBJ2-7, the V gene TRBV11-2; weak D call: TRBD1 (6 bases). This CDR3 region has 13 residues. CDR1 SGHAT and CDR2 FQNNGV come from the germline V gene. V lost 2 bases to trimming and J lost 6 bases, with 11 bases between them. CDR3 protein: CASSLNPTGEQYF. The CDR3 DNA follows: TGTGCCAGCAGCTTAAACCCGACAGGCGAGCAGTACTTC.

Only one count was recorded for this clone. The chain recombines TRBV12-3 or TRBV12-4 with TRBJ2-3; the match to TRBD1 covers 8 bases. The V and J ends lost 5 bases and 5 bases, in that order; junction bases with no gene match: 3. The CDR3 has 13 amino acids. DNA of the CDR3: TGTGCCAGCAGTCAAACAGGGGGAGATACGCAGTATTTT. This gives the protein CASSQTGGDTQYF.

V usage is TRBV7-9 and J usage is TRBJ2-2; the D gene is possibly TRBD2 (5 bases). Germline CDR1 reads SEHNR; CDR2 reads FQNEAQ (reference sequence). There are 14 residues in the CDR3. V gave up 3 bases and J gave up 1 base, with 6 bases separating them. The CDR3 region is CASSFGGNTGELFF. The CDR3 DNA sequence: TGTGCCAGCAGCTTCGGAGGGAACACCGGGGAGCTGTTTTTT.

The chain couples TRBV29-1 to TRBJ1-2; 7 bases fit TRBD1. The CDR3 runs to 15 residues. Per the germline V gene, CDR1 is SQVTM and CDR2 is ANQGSEA. V was clipped by 3 bases and J by 0 bases; unmatched bases: 7. The CDR3 loop reads CSVDFGDRPNYGYTF. DNA for the CDR3: TGCAGCGTTGATTTCGGGGACAGACCTAACTATGGCTACACCTTC.

The chain recombines TRBV9 with TRBJ2-2, with 11 bases fitting TRBD2. V lost 0 bases to trimming and J lost 6 bases; unmatched junction nucleotides: 4. This CDR3 has 16 amino acids. Germline V gene lookup returns CDR1 SGDLS and CDR2 YYNGEE. CDR3 residues: CASSVGLAGTSGELFF. The DNA for the CDR3 is TGTGCCAGCAGCGTAGGACTAGCGGGGACCTCCGGGGAGCTGTTTTTT.

The chain has TRBV19 and TRBJ1-3, with 7 bases fitting TRBD1. Germline CDR1 reads LNHDA; CDR2 reads SQIVND (reference sequence). The V and J ends lost 8 bases and 4 bases, in that order; junction bases with no gene match: 11. The CDR3 extends over 15 amino acids. This chain's CDR3 is CASAEVGQLGNTIYF. CDR3 nucleotides: TGTGCCAGTGCGGAAGTGGGACAGTTAGGAAACACCATATATTTT. The full variable domain, with the rest looked up from reference TRBV19 and TRBJ1-3, is DGGITQSPKYLFRKEGQNVTLSCEQNLNHDAMYWYRQDPGQGLRLIYYSQIVNDFQKGDIAEGYSVSREKKESFPLTVTSAQKNPTAFYLCASAEVGQLGNTIYFGEGSWLTVV.

The chain has TRBV9 and TRBJ2-3, with no clear D. V gave up 0 bases and J gave up 6 bases, with 17 bases separating them. The germline gives CDR1 SGDLS, CDR2 YYNGEE. This CDR3 region has 16 residues. CDR3 residues: CASSVGLVSSRDTQYF. As DNA, the CDR3 is TGTGCCAGCAGCGTAGGATTGGTTAGCTCGAGGGATACGCAGTATTTT.

This chain links TRBV7-2 with TRBJ2-3; D perhaps matches TRBD1 (5 bases). V lost 1 base to trimming and J lost 2 bases, with 13 bases between them. Germline-derived CDR1 and CDR2 are SGHTA and FQGNSA. The CDR3 is 16 residues long. The CDR3 protein is CASSLGVGALTDTQYF. CDR3 bases: TGTGCCAGCAGCTTAGGGGTTGGGGCGCTCACAGATACGCAGTATTTT.

The chain couples TRBV7-9 to TRBJ1-1; no definite D call. V was clipped by 1 base and J by 7 bases, with 16 bases between them. The CDR3 loop spans 15 amino acids. Germline V gene sequence: CDR1 SEHNR, CDR2 FQNEAQ (reference sequence). CDR3 coding DNA: TGTGCCAGCAGCTTAGAATCACAGTACCGAATTGAAGCTTTCTTT. The encoded protein is CASSLESQYRIEAFF. Together with reference TRBV7-9 and TRBJ1-1, the CDR3 gives the full variable domain: DTGVSQNPRHKITKRGQNVTFRCDPISEHNRLYWYRQTLGQGPEFLTYFQNEAQLEKSRLLSDRFSAERPKGSFSTLEIQRTEQGDSAMYLCASSLESQYRIEAFFGQGTRLTVV.

V is TRBV6-2 or TRBV6-3 and J is TRBJ2-5; 8 nucleotides line up with TRBD2. The length of the CDR3 is 17 residues. Looked up from germline, CDR1 is MNHEY and CDR2 is SVGEGT. The V gene end was trimmed by 5 bases and the J gene end by 2 bases; junction bases not matched to a gene: 13. The CDR3 DNA follows: TGTGCCAGCAGTGCTATAGAGGGCGGGGGGTCTCAAGAGACCCAGTACTTC. Amino acids: CASSAIEGGGSQETQYF.

V gene TRBV6-5 combines with J gene TRBJ1-1; D remains unclear. Per the germline V gene, CDR1 is MNHEY and CDR2 is SVGAGI. V was pared by 4 bases and J by 0 bases, with 9 bases between. This CDR3 region has 14 residues. CDR3 protein: CASSSSRLNTEAFF. The CDR3 coding sequence is TGTGCCAGCAGTTCCTCCCGGTTGAACACTGAAGCTTTCTTT.

This clone was seen a handful of times. The V and J genes are TRBV19 and TRBJ1-5; TRBD1 aligns across 8 bases. Trimming cost V 5 bases and J 2 bases; bases outside gene matches: 2. CDR3 length: 14 residues. Germline V gene sequence: CDR1 LNHDA, CDR2 SQIVND (reference sequence). Written as DNA, the CDR3 is TGTGCCAGTAGTCCGACAGGGGGCAATCAGCCCCAGCATTTT. Translating gives CASSPTGGNQPQHF.